These 27 T cell receptor beta chains originate from one sample sequenced in a study of shared clonotypes between healthy human individuals. Here immunoSEQ multiplex PCR was the method, and the copy in TCRdb shows in-frame clones only, minus some. The repertoire holds hundreds of thousands of clones, with roughly three quarters as singletons. Sequenced material: PBMCs. The receptors shown here come from a woman aged 35 to 49 in good health. Some clones in this sample may be carry-over from other donors' samples.

The J gene is TRBJ2-7, the V gene TRBV7-9, with 8 bases fitting TRBD2. CDR3 length equals 16 residues. CDR1 is SEHNR and CDR2 is FQNEAQ in the germline V gene (reference sequence). The junction had 11 bases not matched to a gene; V was cut back by 4 bases and J by 3 bases. Here the CDR3 DNA reads TGTGCCAGCAGCTCGATCGGGACTAGGGGTAACTACGAGCAGTACTTC. Protein: CASSSIGTRGNYEQYF. The full variable domain, with the rest looked up from reference TRBV7-9 and TRBJ2-7, is DTGVSQNPRHKITKRGQNVTFRCDPISEHNRLYWYRQTLGQGPEFLTYFQNEAQLEKSRLLSDRFSAERPKGSFSTLEIQRTEQGDSAMYLCASSSIGTRGNYEQYFGPGTRLTVT.

V is TRBV5-1 and J is TRBJ2-7; no firm D call. The V gene lost 0 bases and the J gene lost 1 base, with 11 bases spanning the gap. The CDR3 contains 15 residues. The germline V gene encodes CDR1 SGHRS and CDR2 YFSETQ. CDR3 DNA: TGCGCCAGCAGCTTGGGGATCCAGGAATCCTACGAGCAGTACTTC. The encoded protein is CASSLGIQESYEQYF.

The chain is built from TRBV4-3 and TRBJ2-6; no clear D. This CDR3 is 16 amino acids long. CDR1 is LGHNA and CDR2 is YSLEER in the germline V gene. Trimming stripped 0 bases from V and 4 bases from J, with 10 bases between. CDR3 nucleotides: TGCGCCAGCAGCCAAGACGGGCCCGGGGGGGCCAACGTCCTGACTTTC. Its protein product is CASSQDGPGGANVLTF.

For this clone: At the DNA level, this CDR3 is encoded by other sequences in the same sample as well. The chain has TRBV5-1 and TRBJ1-1, with a possible D match to TRBD1 (6 bases). Germline lookup yields CDR1 SGHRS and CDR2 YFSETQ. This CDR3 contains 14 residues. V lost 0 bases, J lost 5 bases, and 11 bases lay in between. Written as DNA, the CDR3 is TGCGCCAGCAGCTTGGTAGGGGGTGGAACTGAAGCTTTCTTT. This sequence encodes CASSLVGGGTEAFF. Combining the CDR3 with reference TRBV5-1 and TRBJ1-1 gives the whole variable domain KAGVTQTPRYLIKTRGQQVTLSCSPISGHRSVSWYQQTPGQGLQFLFEYFSETQRNKGNFPGRFSGRQFSNSRSEMNVSTLELGDSALYLCASSLVGGGTEAFFGQGTRLTVV.

This chain uses TRBV28 with TRBJ2-3, with 9 bases that match TRBD1. Trimming took 5 bases from V and 6 from J; bases not matched to a gene: 12. Germline assignment: CDR1 MDHEN and CDR2 SYDVKM. The CDR3 consists of 16 residues. The CDR3 coding sequence is TGTGCCAGCAGTGGGCCCGGGACAGGGTTCAGGGATACGCAGTATTTT. It yields the protein CASSGPGTGFRDTQYF.

The V and J genes are TRBV28 and TRBJ2-1; 8 bases are a match to TRBD1. The CDR3 loop spans 16 amino acids. The J segment lost 4 bases and the V segment lost 2 bases, leaving 7 bases of the junction unmatched. Germline CDR1 and CDR2: MDHEN and SYDVKM. CDR3 nucleotides: TGTGCCAGCAGTTTACCCAGGGGGCGCGTATACAATGAGCAGTTCTTC. Protein product: CASSLPRGRVYNEQFF.

This chain uses TRBV30 with TRBJ2-5, with D unclear. Trimming cost V 2 bases and J 3 bases, with 10 bases left between them. Per germline, CDR1 GTSNPN and CDR2 SVGIG (reference sequence). There are 13 residues in the CDR3. The CDR3 region is CAWSRGTKETQYF. CDR3 DNA sequence: TGTGCCTGGAGTCGTGGAACAAAAGAGACCCAGTACTTC.

This chain uses TRBV18 with TRBJ2-7; no clear D. The CDR3 is made up of 12 amino acids. Germline CDR1 is KGHSH and CDR2 is LQKENI. V lost 2 bases and J lost 4, with 6 bases in between. In nucleotides, the CDR3 is TGTGCCAGCTCACCAGATGGGTACGAGCAGTACTTC. It is translated as CASSPDGYEQYF.

The rearrangement links TRBV9 to TRBJ2-2, with TRBD2 matching over 10 bases. The CDR3 contains 16 residues. V was clipped by 0 bases and J by 8 bases; unmatched bases: 7. CDR1 and CDR2 from the germline V gene are SGDLS and YYNGEE. CDR3 nucleotide sequence: TGTGCCAGCAGCGTAGGAGCGGGAGGGCCAACGGGGGAGCTGTTTTTT. Translation gives CASSVGAGGPTGELFF.

In this sample, this clone turned up once. In DNA, the CDR3 is TGCAGCGTTGAGAGGGCGGGAGGGCGCACCGGGGAGCTGTTTTTT. Translating it yields CSVERAGGRTGELFF. The chain combines TRBV29-1 with TRBJ2-2; 9 nucleotides line up with TRBD2. The CDR3 length is 15 residues. With V trimmed by 3 bases and J by 4 bases, 6 bases remained unmatched. The germline CDR1 and CDR2 sequences are SQVTM and ANQGSEA.

The chain is built from TRBV15 and TRBJ2-3, with D hard to call. The V gene lost 0 bases and the J gene lost 4 bases, with 5 bases spanning the gap. This CDR3 is 13 amino acids long. The germline V gene encodes CDR1 LNHNV and CDR2 YYDKDF (reference sequence). Here the CDR3 DNA reads TGTGCCACCAGCAGAGAGGTGTCAGATACGCAGTATTTT. Translating it yields CATSREVSDTQYF.

This chain joins TRBV28 and TRBJ2-7, with 8 nucleotides matching TRBD2. The CDR3 is 13 amino acids. V was clipped by 8 bases and J by 4 bases; unmatched bases: 7. Germline values: CDR1 MDHEN, CDR2 SYDVKM. The CDR3 DNA sequence: TGTGCCAGCCAAATTAGCGGGGCTTACGAGCAGTACTTC. Encoded protein: CASQISGAYEQYF.

The rearrangement joins TRBV4-1 to TRBJ1-4; D may be TRBD1 (5 bases). Germline CDR1 MGHRA, CDR2 YSYEKL. Trimming removed 7 bases from V and 4 bases from J, with 13 bases in between. This CDR3 region has 14 residues. The CDR3 DNA follows: TGCGCCAGCACCCGACAGCTAAATAATGAAAAACTGTTTTTT. Protein: CASTRQLNNEKLFF.

The chain recombines TRBV20-1 with TRBJ2-7; D remains ambiguous. Germline-derived CDR1 and CDR2 are DFQATT and SNEGSKA (reference sequence). The CDR3 consists of 11 residues. Trimming took off 6 bases at V and 6 bases at J, with 12 bases between the two ends. The CDR3 loop reads CSANQDPEQYF. The CDR3 DNA reads TGCAGTGCCAACCAGGACCCCGAGCAGTACTTC.

For the CDR3, the DNA is TGTGCCAGCAGCTCAGGGGGGGAAACTAATGAAAAACTGTTTTTT. This gives the protein CASSSGGETNEKLFF. The chain employs TRBV11-3 and TRBJ1-4; TRBD1 matches 7 bases. The length of the CDR3 is 15 residues. The V and J ends lost 4 bases and 1 base, in that order; junction bases with no gene match: 3. Germline V lookup: CDR1 SGHNT, CDR2 YENEEA.

This clone was seen ten or more times. The CDR3 protein is CASSLTSGIEGEQFF. As DNA, the CDR3 is TGTGCCAGCTCTCTGACTAGCGGGATAGAAGGTGAGCAGTTCTTC. This chain connects TRBV2 to TRBJ2-1; 11 positions agree with TRBD2. Trimming took 8 bases from V and 9 from J; bases not matched to a gene: 12. This CDR3 contains 15 residues. Looked up from germline, CDR1 is SNHLY and CDR2 is FYNNEI.

The chain uses TRBV19 and TRBJ2-7; TRBD1 matches at 7 bases. The J segment lost 2 bases and the V segment lost 8 bases, leaving 9 bases of the junction unmatched. This CDR3 has 14 residues. Germline CDR1 is LNHDA and CDR2 is SQIVND (reference sequence). The CDR3 sequence: CASGDREEAYEQYF. As DNA, the CDR3 is TGTGCCAGTGGAGACAGGGAAGAGGCCTACGAGCAGTACTTC.

The chain recombines TRBV27 with TRBJ2-5; D not certain. This CDR3 has 13 residues. Per the germline V gene, CDR1 is MNHEY and CDR2 is SMNVEV (reference sequence). V gave up 2 bases and J gave up 9 bases, with 13 bases separating them. The CDR3 nucleotides are TGTGCCAGCAGTTTAACCCCCCAAAGTGCCCAGTACTTC. Amino acid sequence: CASSLTPQSAQYF.

The gene calls are TRBV7-2 and TRBJ2-7, with 7 bases matching TRBD2. Per the germline V gene, CDR1 is SGHTA and CDR2 is FQGNSA. The CDR3 sequence is 16 residues long. V gave up 5 bases and J gave up 0 bases; unmatched junction bases: 10. The CDR3 region is CASSPGGSGSSYEQYF. CDR3 coding DNA: TGTGCCAGCAGCCCGGGGGGTAGCGGCAGCTCCTACGAGCAGTACTTC.

The chain employs TRBV5-4 and TRBJ2-7; D ambiguous. Trimming took off 1 base at V and 2 bases at J, with 13 bases between the two ends. Germline loops: CDR1 SGHNT, CDR2 YYREEE (reference sequence). The CDR3 contains 15 residues. CDR3 in DNA: TGTGCCAGCAGCTTGCCGGGCGAAAGGGCCTACGAGCAGTACTTC. Amino acid sequence: CASSLPGERAYEQYF.

V usage is TRBV28 and J usage is TRBJ2-7, with D perhaps matching TRBD2 (6 bases). Trimming shortened V by 7 bases and J by 0 bases, and 13 bases separated the two germline ends. Germline-derived CDR1 and CDR2 are MDHEN and SYDVKM. This CDR3 region has 14 residues. The CDR3 DNA is TGTGCCAGCATAGTGGGAGGTTCCTCCTACGAGCAGTACTTC. Its protein is CASIVGGSSYEQYF.

The V call is TRBV30, the J call TRBJ2-1; 9 bases align to TRBD2. Trimming removed 4 bases from V and 0 bases from J; junction bases left unmatched: 1. Germline V gives CDR1 GTSNPN, CDR2 SVGIG (reference sequence). The CDR3 is 14 amino acids. The CDR3 is CAWISGSSYNEQFF. CDR3 coding DNA: TGTGCCTGGATTAGCGGGAGCTCCTACAATGAGCAGTTCTTC.

The gene calls are TRBV6-1 and TRBJ2-5; TRBD1 matches 9 bases. Unmatched junction bases numbered 3, after V lost 4 bases and J lost 3 bases. Germline assignment: CDR1 MNHNS and CDR2 SASEGT. The length of the CDR3 is 14 residues. The CDR3 region is CASSGRDREETQYF. In DNA, the CDR3 is TGTGCCAGCAGTGGCCGGGACAGGGAAGAGACCCAGTACTTC.

This clone was picked up one time. V is TRBV6-1 and J is TRBJ1-5; D is unresolved. CDR1 and CDR2 (germline): MNHNS, SASEGT. The length of the CDR3 is 13 residues. V lost 3 bases and J lost 9, with 12 bases in between. CDR3 residues: CASSDQPSTPQHF. The CDR3 bases are TGTGCCAGCAGTGACCAGCCCTCGACGCCCCAGCATTTT.

The chain employs TRBV30 and TRBJ2-2, with unresolved D. Looked up from germline, CDR1 is GTSNPN and CDR2 is SVGIG (reference sequence). The CDR3 totals 14 residues. V lost 0 bases and J 2 bases, leaving 7 bases between the germline ends. DNA for the CDR3: TGTGCCTGGAGTGTAACAGTAAACACCGGGGAGCTGTTTTTT. Protein product: CAWSVTVNTGELFF.

The chain links TRBV30 to TRBJ2-7, with TRBD1 matching 7 bases. J was trimmed by 5 bases and V by 0 bases; bases with no gene match: 7. Germline V lookup: CDR1 GTSNPN, CDR2 SVGIG (reference sequence). CDR3 size: 14 residues. The CDR3 DNA follows: TGTGCCTGGAGTGTAAAAGGGGGCCGGCACGAGCAGTACTTC. Translation: CAWSVKGGRHEQYF.

This rearrangement joins TRBV27 to TRBJ2-3, with TRBD1 as a possible D gene (6 bases). Trimming stripped 4 bases from V and 7 bases from J, with 12 bases between. The CDR3 has 13 residues. Germline assignment: CDR1 MNHEY and CDR2 SMNVEV (reference sequence). CDR3 residues: CASSWQGSNTQYF. Written as DNA, the CDR3 is TGTGCCAGCAGTTGGCAGGGGTCAAATACGCAGTATTTT.